This is a list of T cell receptor beta chains from one sample in a study of CD8+CD57+ T cells in acquired aplastic anemia. TCRdb processed the reads anew with MiXCR; each CDR3 protein has one entry. The repertoire holds roughly 130,000 distinct CDR3 sequences, 40% to 60% seen once, with roughly 2.5% in the top ten. Sequenced: sorted CD4+, CD8+, or CD8+CD57+ T cells (not recorded which) from PBMCs. Receptor source: a human donor in good health, serving as a control. CDR3s include the opening cysteine and the closing phenylalanine or tryptophan. The order of the fields is CDR3 protein, CDR3 DNA, V gene, clone size, J gene, D gene. A D gene is named only where the DNA matches it firmly. Only part of the rows carry a size: once, few, many, or a class if the clone is expanded.

CDR3 protein: CASSPNGGPGETQYF
CDR3 DNA: TGTGCCAGCAGCCCCAATGGGGGGCCCGGCGAGACCCAGTACTTC
V gene: TRBV5-4
clone size: NA
J gene: TRBJ2-5
D gene: NA

CDR3 protein: CASSEFSNQPQHF
CDR3 DNA: TGTGCCAGCAGTGAGTTTAGCAATCAGCCCCAGCATTTT
V gene: TRBV2
clone size: NA
J gene: TRBJ1-5
D gene: NA

CDR3 protein: CASSQIHRDSPLHF
CDR3 DNA: TGTGCCAGCAGCCAAATACACAGGGATTCACCCCTCCACTTT
V gene: TRBV3-1
clone size: many
J gene: TRBJ1-6
D gene: NA

CDR3 protein: CASSPARDSYNSPLHF
CDR3 DNA: TGTGCCAGCAGCCCAGCCAGGGACTCCTATAATTCACCCCTCCACTTT
V gene: TRBV11-1
clone size: NA
J gene: TRBJ1-6
D gene: NA

CDR3 protein: CSASPLQRDYGYTF
CDR3 DNA: TGCAGTGCTAGTCCGTTGCAGAGAGATTATGGCTACACCTTC
V gene: TRBV20-1
clone size: many
J gene: TRBJ1-2
D gene: NA

CDR3 protein: CASSSGWNYEQYF
CDR3 DNA: TGTGCCAGCAGTTCCGGCTGGAACTACGAGCAGTACTTC
V gene: TRBV6-2/TRBV6-3
clone size: NA
J gene: TRBJ2-7
D gene: NA

CDR3 protein: CASSSTGISTEAFF
CDR3 DNA: TGTGCCAGCAGCTCGACGGGTATCAGCACTGAAGCTTTCTTT
V gene: TRBV7-2
clone size: many
J gene: TRBJ1-1
D gene: NA

CDR3 protein: CASSLDRGTYGYTF
CDR3 DNA: TGTGCCAGCAGCTTAGACAGGGGGACCTATGGCTACACCTTC
V gene: TRBV7-2
clone size: NA
J gene: TRBJ1-2
D gene: TRBD1

CDR3 protein: CASSITRASTYTQYF
CDR3 DNA: TGTGCCAGTAGTATTACCAGGGCTAGCACATATACGCAGTATTTT
V gene: TRBV19
clone size: NA
J gene: TRBJ2-3
D gene: NA

CDR3 protein: CAWSVGSSYEQYF
CDR3 DNA: TGTGCCTGGAGTGTCGGGAGCTCCTACGAGCAGTACTTC
V gene: TRBV30
clone size: many
J gene: TRBJ2-7
D gene: NA

CDR3 protein: CSVAGRNEQFF
CDR3 DNA: TGCAGCGTTGCAGGAAGGAATGAGCAGTTCTTC
V gene: TRBV29-1
clone size: medium-sized
J gene: TRBJ2-1
D gene: NA

CDR3 protein: CASAKTGTNEKLFF
CDR3 DNA: TGTGCCAGCGCGAAAACAGGGACTAATGAAAAACTGTTTTTT
V gene: TRBV6-1
clone size: many
J gene: TRBJ1-4
D gene: NA

CDR3 protein: CASTEQGSYEQYF
CDR3 DNA: TGTGCCAGCACGGAACAGGGCTCCTACGAGCAGTACTTC
V gene: TRBV2
clone size: NA
J gene: TRBJ2-7
D gene: NA

CDR3 protein: CASSDLGRLGGYTF
CDR3 DNA: TGTGCCAGCAGTGATCTTGGCAGGCTAGGCGGCTACACCTTC
V gene: TRBV25-1
clone size: once
J gene: TRBJ1-2
D gene: NA

CDR3 protein: CSVEGHRNYGYTF
CDR3 DNA: TGCAGCGTTGAAGGGCACCGAAACTATGGCTACACCTTC
V gene: TRBV29-1
clone size: NA
J gene: TRBJ1-2
D gene: NA

CDR3 protein: CASSLGGGRGLGANVLTF
CDR3 DNA: TGTGCCAGCAGCTTGGGTGGGGGAAGGGGACTTGGGGCCAACGTCCTGACTTTC
V gene: TRBV5-4
clone size: many
J gene: TRBJ2-6
D gene: NA

CDR3 protein: CASSGEALSGNTIYF
CDR3 DNA: TGTGCCAGCAGTGGCGAGGCCCTCTCTGGAAACACCATATATTTT
V gene: TRBV6-1
clone size: many
J gene: TRBJ1-3
D gene: NA

CDR3 protein: CASSYRPLRTVGTDTQYF
CDR3 DNA: TGTGCCAGCAGTTACCGGCCTTTGAGGACGGTGGGAACAGATACGCAGTATTTT
V gene: TRBV6-5
clone size: NA
J gene: TRBJ2-3
D gene: NA